The rows below give T cell receptor beta chains drawn from one sample of a study of OX40 agonist ivuxolimab in advanced cancers. The protocol was immunoSEQ multiplex PCR, while the TCRdb copy is restricted to in-frame clones and leaves out a portion. The table lists about 80,000 clones, around 83% of them singletons. Sequencing used CD4+ or CD8+ T cells sorted from blood, obtained in a trial of the OX40 agonist ivuxolimab. These receptor sequences come from an adult with an advanced solid tumor such as melanoma, head and neck, liver or kidney cancer. CDR3s include the opening cysteine and the closing phenylalanine or tryptophan. Fields, in order: V gene, clone size, D gene, J gene, CDR3 DNA, CDR3 protein. A D gene is named only where the DNA matches it firmly. Where a row states a size, it is once, few, many or the class of an expanded clone; other rows omit it.

v_call: TRBV11-1; clone_size: NA; d_call: NA; j_call: TRBJ2-2; cdr3_nt: TGTGCCAGCAGCTTTACAGAGAACACCGGGGAGCTGTTTTTT; cdr3_aa: CASSFTENTGELFF
v_call: TRBV30; clone_size: NA; d_call: TRBD1; j_call: TRBJ1-2; cdr3_nt: TGTGCCTGGAGTGTTCTCCGGACAGGGGATATCTATGGCTACACCTTC; cdr3_aa: CAWSVLRTGDIYGYTF
v_call: TRBV6-6; clone_size: NA; d_call: TRBD1; j_call: TRBJ1-2; cdr3_nt: TGTGCCAGCAGTTACGGAGATGACAGGGATAATGGCTACACCTTC; cdr3_aa: CASSYGDDRDNGYTF
v_call: TRBV5-1; clone_size: NA; d_call: NA; j_call: TRBJ2-2; cdr3_nt: TGCGCCAGCAGCCTTCAGGAGGAGCTGTTTTTT; cdr3_aa: CASSLQEELFF
v_call: TRBV4-1; clone_size: NA; d_call: TRBD2; j_call: TRBJ2-1; cdr3_nt: TGCGCCAGCAGCCAAATTAGCGGGGGGGATCACAATGAGCAGTTCTTC; cdr3_aa: CASSQISGGDHNEQFF
v_call: TRBV2; clone_size: NA; d_call: NA; j_call: TRBJ2-7; cdr3_nt: TGTGCCAGCTCTTGGGTGAACGAGCAGTACTTC; cdr3_aa: CASSWVNEQYF
v_call: TRBV7-2; clone_size: once; d_call: TRBD2; j_call: TRBJ2-7; cdr3_nt: TGTGCCAGCAGCCTCCGCAGGACTAGCGGGACTGGGTACGAGCAGTACTTC; cdr3_aa: CASSLRRTSGTGYEQYF
v_call: TRBV11-1; clone_size: NA; d_call: TRBD2; j_call: TRBJ2-3; cdr3_nt: TGTGCCAGCAGCTCGCCGGAGCGGGGGCCGCATAGCACGCAGTATTTT; cdr3_aa: CASSSPERGPHSTQYF
v_call: TRBV7-8; clone_size: NA; d_call: NA; j_call: TRBJ2-5; cdr3_nt: TGTGCCAGCAGCTTAGGCTGGGGGCGGGAGGAGACCCAGTACTTC; cdr3_aa: CASSLGWGREETQYF
v_call: TRBV30; clone_size: NA; d_call: TRBD1; j_call: TRBJ1-2; cdr3_nt: TGTGCCTGGAGTGTACAGGGGGCGTGGGGCTACACCTTC; cdr3_aa: CAWSVQGAWGYTF
v_call: TRBV7-2; clone_size: few; d_call: NA; j_call: TRBJ2-3; cdr3_nt: TGTGCCAGCAGCCCATCGTGGGGCGGAGGCACAGATACGCAGTATTTT; cdr3_aa: CASSPSWGGGTDTQYF
v_call: TRBV4-2; clone_size: NA; d_call: NA; j_call: TRBJ1-1; cdr3_nt: TGTGCCAGCAGCCAAGAATGGAGCACTGAAGCTTTCTTT; cdr3_aa: CASSQEWSTEAFF
v_call: TRBV28; clone_size: NA; d_call: NA; j_call: TRBJ1-4; cdr3_nt: TGTGCCAGTTCAGGGAATGGAGTTGAAAAACTGTTTTTT; cdr3_aa: CASSGNGVEKLFF
v_call: TRBV28; clone_size: NA; d_call: NA; j_call: TRBJ2-1; cdr3_nt: TGTGCCAGCAGCCTTACCTACAATGAGCAGTTCTTC; cdr3_aa: CASSLTYNEQFF
v_call: TRBV11-2; clone_size: NA; d_call: NA; j_call: TRBJ1-1; cdr3_nt: TGTGCCAGCAGCTTAGCAACAGCGGGGGGCACTGAAGCTTTCTTT; cdr3_aa: CASSLATAGGTEAFF
v_call: TRBV7-2; clone_size: few; d_call: NA; j_call: TRBJ2-1; cdr3_nt: TGTGCCAGCAGTGTTCGACTATCTCAATCCTACAATGAGCAGTTCTTC; cdr3_aa: CASSVRLSQSYNEQFF
v_call: TRBV6-6; clone_size: NA; d_call: NA; j_call: TRBJ1-5; cdr3_nt: TGTGCCAGCAGCGTGACAGATAGCAATCAGCCCCAGCATTTT; cdr3_aa: CASSVTDSNQPQHF
v_call: TRBV7-8; clone_size: NA; d_call: NA; j_call: TRBJ2-2; cdr3_nt: TGTGCCAGCATCCTTGGGACGGTGACTGGGGAGCTGTTTTTT; cdr3_aa: CASILGTVTGELFF
v_call: TRBV6-5; clone_size: NA; d_call: NA; j_call: TRBJ2-5; cdr3_nt: TGTGCCAGCACGTCGAGTCGGGAGACCCAGTACTTC; cdr3_aa: CASTSSRETQYF
v_call: TRBV5-4; clone_size: NA; d_call: NA; j_call: TRBJ2-5; cdr3_nt: TGTGCCAGCAGCACGACTGAACAAGAGACCCAGTACTTC; cdr3_aa: CASSTTEQETQYF
v_call: TRBV30; clone_size: NA; d_call: TRBD1; j_call: TRBJ1-2; cdr3_nt: TGTGCCTGGAGTCGAGGGGGCTTAAACTATGGCTACACCTTC; cdr3_aa: CAWSRGGLNYGYTF
v_call: TRBV11-2; clone_size: NA; d_call: TRBD1; j_call: TRBJ1-5; cdr3_nt: TGTGCCAGCAGCTTAGCAGGGGGGGGCCAGGGGCAGCCCCAGCATTTT; cdr3_aa: CASSLAGGGQGQPQHF
v_call: TRBV4-1; clone_size: NA; d_call: TRBD1; j_call: TRBJ2-4; cdr3_nt: TGCGCCAGCAGCCAAGCGACAGGGCAGAACATTCAGTACTTC; cdr3_aa: CASSQATGQNIQYF
v_call: TRBV19; clone_size: NA; d_call: NA; j_call: TRBJ1-5; cdr3_nt: TGTGCCAGTAGTATAGAGCGGGATCAGCCCCAGCATTTT; cdr3_aa: CASSIERDQPQHF
v_call: TRBV27; clone_size: NA; d_call: TRBD1; j_call: TRBJ1-5; cdr3_nt: TGTGCCACCACCCTAACAGGGGAGCATCAGCCCCAGCATTTT; cdr3_aa: CATTLTGEHQPQHF
v_call: TRBV14; clone_size: NA; d_call: NA; j_call: TRBJ2-7; cdr3_nt: TGTGCCAGCAGCCAAGAGGGGACACAGTACTTC; cdr3_aa: CASSQEGTQYF
v_call: TRBV30; clone_size: NA; d_call: NA; j_call: TRBJ2-7; cdr3_nt: TGTGCCTGGAGTGTGGCTAGGGTTTCTAGCGCCCTCGAGCAGTACTTC; cdr3_aa: CAWSVARVSSALEQYF
v_call: TRBV28; clone_size: NA; d_call: NA; j_call: TRBJ1-1; cdr3_nt: TGTGCCAGCAGTTCAGATCCCGAGTACACTGAAGCTTTCTTT; cdr3_aa: CASSSDPEYTEAFF
v_call: TRBV28; clone_size: NA; d_call: NA; j_call: TRBJ1-2; cdr3_nt: TGTGCCAGCAGTTTCGCACAGAACTATGGCTACACCTTC; cdr3_aa: CASSFAQNYGYTF
v_call: TRBV9; clone_size: NA; d_call: NA; j_call: TRBJ2-1; cdr3_nt: TGTGCCAGCAGCGGAGGTACATACTCCTACAATGAGCAGTTCTTC; cdr3_aa: CASSGGTYSYNEQFF
v_call: TRBV6-1; clone_size: NA; d_call: TRBD1; j_call: TRBJ2-2; cdr3_nt: TGTGCCAGCAGTGAGGACAGGGGCCCCGGGGAGCTGTTTTTT; cdr3_aa: CASSEDRGPGELFF
v_call: TRBV18; clone_size: NA; d_call: TRBD1; j_call: TRBJ2-1; cdr3_nt: TGTGCCAGCTCACCACGACAGGGAACCCCATGGGAGCAGTTCTTC; cdr3_aa: CASSPRQGTPWEQFF
v_call: TRBV5-1; clone_size: NA; d_call: NA; j_call: TRBJ1-6; cdr3_nt: TGCGCCAGCAGCGGAGGGGGTTACTATAATTCACCCCTCCACTTT; cdr3_aa: CASSGGGYYNSPLHF
v_call: TRBV30; clone_size: few; d_call: NA; j_call: TRBJ1-5; cdr3_nt: TGTGCCTGGAGTACCTCCTGGGGACAGCCCCAGCATTTT; cdr3_aa: CAWSTSWGQPQHF
v_call: TRBV10-1; clone_size: NA; d_call: TRBD1; j_call: TRBJ1-5; cdr3_nt: TGCGCCAGCAGTCCTAGGACAGGGCAGGGTCAGCCCCAGCATTTT; cdr3_aa: CASSPRTGQGQPQHF
v_call: TRBV10-3; clone_size: NA; d_call: NA; j_call: TRBJ1-5; cdr3_nt: TGTGCCATCAGTGAGTCTAGGCAGACTTCTAATCAGCCCCAGCATTTT; cdr3_aa: CAISESRQTSNQPQHF
v_call: TRBV30; clone_size: NA; d_call: TRBD1; j_call: TRBJ1-1; cdr3_nt: TGTGCCTGGAGTGTGGGGACAGGGGGGGTGAAGACTGAAGCTTTCTTT; cdr3_aa: CAWSVGTGGVKTEAFF
v_call: TRBV30; clone_size: NA; d_call: NA; j_call: TRBJ2-1; cdr3_nt: TGTGCCTGGACAAGCTACAATGAGCAGTTCTTC; cdr3_aa: CAWTSYNEQFF
v_call: TRBV28; clone_size: NA; d_call: TRBD1; j_call: TRBJ1-2; cdr3_nt: TGTGCCAGCATCGATGGACAGGGGGTATATGGCTACACCTTC; cdr3_aa: CASIDGQGVYGYTF
v_call: TRBV28; clone_size: medium-sized; d_call: NA; j_call: TRBJ1-2; cdr3_nt: TGTGCCAGCAGTCCCCGGGACTATGGCTACACCTTC; cdr3_aa: CASSPRDYGYTF
v_call: TRBV5-1; clone_size: NA; d_call: TRBD1; j_call: TRBJ1-4; cdr3_nt: TGCGCCAGCAGCTTCCCAGGGGGGTCGTCTAATGAAAAACTGTTTTTT; cdr3_aa: CASSFPGGSSNEKLFF
v_call: TRBV19; clone_size: NA; d_call: NA; j_call: TRBJ2-3; cdr3_nt: TGTGCCAGTAGTGCCAAGGGGGTTGGAAACACAGATACGCAGTATTTT; cdr3_aa: CASSAKGVGNTDTQYF
v_call: TRBV6-1; clone_size: once; d_call: NA; j_call: TRBJ1-6; cdr3_nt: TGTGCCAGCAGGGACCCGAGCTCCTATAATTCACCCCTCCACTTT; cdr3_aa: CASRDPSSYNSPLHF
v_call: TRBV9; clone_size: NA; d_call: NA; j_call: TRBJ1-1; cdr3_nt: TGTGCCAGCAGCGGGGATCGGAGAGGCCGGAACACTGAAGCTTTCTTT; cdr3_aa: CASSGDRRGRNTEAFF
v_call: TRBV7-9; clone_size: NA; d_call: NA; j_call: TRBJ1-1; cdr3_nt: TGTGCCAGCAGCTTCGCCAGGGCACCTGAAGCTTTCTTT; cdr3_aa: CASSFARAPEAFF
v_call: TRBV7-9; clone_size: once; d_call: NA; j_call: TRBJ1-1; cdr3_nt: TGTGCCAGCAGCTTTTTGACGGAGAACACTGAAGCTTTCTTT; cdr3_aa: CASSFLTENTEAFF
v_call: TRBV5-8; clone_size: NA; d_call: NA; j_call: TRBJ2-3; cdr3_nt: TGTGCCAGCAGCTTCGTGGGACACCGGGGAGATACGCAGTATTTT; cdr3_aa: CASSFVGHRGDTQYF
v_call: TRBV6-4; clone_size: NA; d_call: NA; j_call: TRBJ1-2; cdr3_nt: TGTGCCAGCAGTGACTCAGACGGGCACTATGGCTACACCTTC; cdr3_aa: CASSDSDGHYGYTF
v_call: TRBV10-3; clone_size: NA; d_call: NA; j_call: TRBJ2-3; cdr3_nt: TGTGCCATCATGGCGGCTAGCACAGATACGCAGTATTTT; cdr3_aa: CAIMAASTDTQYF
v_call: TRBV28; clone_size: NA; d_call: TRBD1; j_call: TRBJ1-2; cdr3_nt: TGTGCCAGCAGTTCGACCCACAGGGGGAGTCCATATGGCTACACCTTC; cdr3_aa: CASSSTHRGSPYGYTF
v_call: TRBV6-1; clone_size: NA; d_call: TRBD2; j_call: TRBJ2-1; cdr3_nt: TGTGCCAGCAGCGAACTAGCGGGGAGCTACAATGAGCAGTTCTTC; cdr3_aa: CASSELAGSYNEQFF